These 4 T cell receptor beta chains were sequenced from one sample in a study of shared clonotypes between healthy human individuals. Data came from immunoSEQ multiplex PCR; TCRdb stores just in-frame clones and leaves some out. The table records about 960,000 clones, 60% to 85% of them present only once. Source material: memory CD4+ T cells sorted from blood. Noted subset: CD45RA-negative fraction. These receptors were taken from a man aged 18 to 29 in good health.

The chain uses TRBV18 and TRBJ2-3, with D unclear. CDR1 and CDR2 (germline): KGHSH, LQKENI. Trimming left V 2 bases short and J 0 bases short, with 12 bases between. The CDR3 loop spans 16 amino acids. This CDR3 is CASSPSQAGSTDTQYF. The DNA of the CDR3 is TGTGCCAGCTCACCATCCCAGGCCGGGAGCACAGATACGCAGTATTTT.

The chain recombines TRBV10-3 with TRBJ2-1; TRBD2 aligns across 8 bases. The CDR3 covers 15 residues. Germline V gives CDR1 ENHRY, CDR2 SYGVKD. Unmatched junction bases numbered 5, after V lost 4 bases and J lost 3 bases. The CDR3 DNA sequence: TGTGCCATCAGTGGGCGGGGGGACTTCTACAATGAGCAGTTCTTC. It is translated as CAISGRGDFYNEQFF.

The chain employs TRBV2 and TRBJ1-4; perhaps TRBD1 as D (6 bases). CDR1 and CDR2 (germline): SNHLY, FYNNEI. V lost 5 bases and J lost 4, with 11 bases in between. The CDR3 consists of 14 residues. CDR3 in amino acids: CASSQGQLNEKLFF. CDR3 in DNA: TGTGCCAGCAGTCAGGGGCAGCTTAATGAAAAACTGTTTTTT.

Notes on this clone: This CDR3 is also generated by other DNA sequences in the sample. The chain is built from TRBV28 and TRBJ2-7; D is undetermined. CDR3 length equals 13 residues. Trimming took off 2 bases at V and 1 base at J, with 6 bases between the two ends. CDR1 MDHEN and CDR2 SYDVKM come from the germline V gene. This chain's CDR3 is CASSLGTSYEQYF. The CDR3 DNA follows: TGTGCCAGCAGTTTAGGTACTTCCTACGAGCAGTACTTC.